This section outlines one T cell receptor (beta chain) sequence together with its context. Sequencing was performed with immunoSEQ multiplex PCR; in TCRdb, only in-frame clones are kept and a portion is missing. The repertoire consists of 250,000 to 400,000 clones, with more than 90% occurring once and the leading ten covering roughly 2.5%. These data come from a study of blood T cell repertoires in COVID-19. Cohorts were based on clinical histories the participants reported. Trimming pared 4 bases from V and 3 bases from J, leaving 8 bases between. CDR3 length: 13 residues. CDR1 is KGHDR and CDR2 is SFDVKD in the germline V gene.

The chain uses TRBV24-1 and TRBJ1-1; D remains ambiguous. The source material was PBMCs or T cells enriched from blood (not recorded which). The TCR was taken from a man between 60 and 70 years old who had recovered from COVID-19. The CDR3, as DNA: TGTGCCACCAGTGAAGAGGCACACACTGAAGCTTTCTTT. Protein product: CATSEEAHTEAFF.